This T cell receptor (beta chain) was sequenced during a study of T-cell memory formation after mild COVID-19. Study-level information: Largely, the TCR clusters proved donor specific. General observations from the study: Clones that got smaller from day 15 to 85 had even CD4/CD8, while clones growing later tipped toward CD4+. CM and EM subsets held most contracting CD4+ clones; EMRA held CD8+ ones.

Of note for this clonotype: What it binds is not known.

TCRdb reanalysed the 5' RACE reads using MiXCR and keeps one entry per CDR3 protein. The data show hundreds of thousands of distinct CDR3 sequences, with roughly 18% seen just once and 20% to 25% held by the top ten. The sequence was collected from a young man who had mild COVID-19 (a few samples of this study predate the infection). Cell type and time point are not known. Sequencing was carried out using PBMCs or a T cell subset sorted from them (not recorded which).

The CDR3 loop is CSARDPGAGGTIYNEQFF. DNA for the CDR3: TGCAGTGCTAGAGATCCTGGCGCGGGGGGAACCATATACAATGAGCAGTTCTTC. V is TRBV20-1 and J is TRBJ2-1; 8 bases map to TRBD2. The CDR3 has 18 residues. Germline loops: CDR1 DFQATT, CDR2 SNEGSKA (reference sequence). V lost 0 bases and J lost 4; bases outside the gene matches: 14.